The 5 T cell receptor beta chains in this list originate from one sample, sequenced in a study of blood T cell repertoires in COVID-19. Repertoires were generated with immunoSEQ multiplex PCR, while TCRdb's copy carries only in-frame clones and drops some. The sample yields 250,000 to 300,000 clones, around nine tenths seen once. The specimen was peripheral blood. Receptors were obtained from a woman in her thirties or forties who had recovered from COVID-19.

This rearrangement joins TRBV6-2 or TRBV6-3 to TRBJ2-7; tentative D call: TRBD2 (6 bases). The V gene lost 4 bases and the J gene lost 3 bases, with 16 bases spanning the gap. The CDR3 is 15 residues long. Per the germline V gene, CDR1 is MNHEY and CDR2 is SVGEGT. The CDR3 DNA reads TGTGCCAGCAGTTCTGGCCCGTGGGGGGACTACGAGCAGTACGTC. It is translated as CASSSGPWGDYEQYV.

V and J are TRBV29-1 and TRBJ2-7; 8 nucleotides match TRBD2. From germline, CDR1 is SQVTM and CDR2 ANQGSEA. This CDR3 region has 13 residues. V shed 4 bases and J 5 bases; nucleotides not matched to a gene: 7. The CDR3 bases are TGCAGCGTTGCCTCCGGGGGGGTTGACGAGCAGTACTTC. This gives the protein CSVASGGVDEQYF.

This clone has a handful of counts. The rearrangement joins TRBV24-1 to TRBJ1-5; D is ambiguous. This CDR3 has 10 residues. Germline assignment: CDR1 KGHDR and CDR2 SFDVKD. With 10 bases removed from V and 5 bases from J, the gap between germline ends came to 5 bases. CDR3 sequence (DNA): TGTGCCACTGGGCATCAGCCCCAGCATTTT. The encoded protein is CATGHQPQHF.

This clone was detected once. This chain uses TRBV5-8 with TRBJ2-5; 8 nucleotides align to TRBD2. The CDR3 is 14 residues long. Trimming took 6 bases from V and 9 from J; bases not matched to a gene: 13. Germline V CDR1 and CDR2: SGHTS, YDEGEE. CDR3 in amino acids: CASTQDGPGGAQYF. For the CDR3, the DNA is TGTGCCAGCACCCAGGACGGGCCGGGGGGGGCCCAGTACTTC. Full variable domain (outside the CDR3, taken from reference TRBV5-8 and TRBJ2-5): EAGVTQSPTHLIKTRGQQATLRCSPISGHTSVYWYQQALGLGLQFLLWYDEGEERNRGNFPPRFSGRQFPNYSSELNVNALELEDSALYLCASTQDGPGGAQYFGPGTRLLVL.

The V gene is TRBV7-9, the J gene TRBJ2-1; 15 nucleotides align to TRBD2. V shed 10 bases, J shed 10 bases, and the junction held 2 bases outside the gene matches. The CDR3 runs to 12 residues. Germline CDR1 reads SEHNR; CDR2 reads FQNEAQ (reference sequence). The CDR3 loop reads CATGLAGGEQFF. CDR3 DNA: TGTGCCACCGGACTAGCGGGAGGGGAGCAGTTCTTC.